What follows is one T cell receptor beta chain and its context. In terms of age and location, participants ranged from about 18 to 90 years and lived in about two dozen US areas. The data belong to a study of blood T cell repertoires in COVID-19. The V end was cut by 3 bases, the J end by 7 bases, with 13 bases between. Germline V gene data show CDR1 as MNHEY and CDR2 as SMNVEV (reference sequence). CDR3 length: 15 residues. Source study methods: Reference gene primer amplification gave estimated nucleated cell counts. TCRdb's table, derived via immunoSEQ multiplex PCR, lists solely in-frame clones and lacks some. D and trimming were read from the DNA, whereas the V and J calls and clone size are those reported in that table. The top ten clones hold around 0.91% of a sample with almost 400,000 clones, 88% of them seen once.

V usage is TRBV27 and J usage is TRBJ1-6, with D unclear. The TCR comes from a woman in her 30s with acute COVID-19. The specimen sequenced was PBMCs or T cells enriched from blood (not recorded which). The CDR3 DNA sequence: TGTGCCAGCAGTTTGGAGATCGGAGTAAATTCACCCCTCCACTTT. Translation gives CASSLEIGVNSPLHF.